This TCR beta chain was identified in a study of T cells in Graves' hyperthyroidism and ophthalmopathy. The germline CDR1 and CDR2 sequences are DFQATT and SNEGSKA (reference sequence). The CDR3 is 11 residues long. V was clipped by 7 bases and J by 1 base, with 2 bases between them. This clonotype has ten or more counts. Researchers took RNA transcripts and amplified the TCR beta CDR3 regions from them. TCR CDR3 regions were first amplified by RT-PCR with HTBI primers. TCRdb re-derived calls from the multiplex PCR reads in MiXCR, one entry per CDR3 protein. The table shows around 390,000 distinct CDR3 sequences, with around 15% occurring only once.

This chain links TRBV20-1 with TRBJ2-6, with D uncertain. The sequence came from a woman in her twenties or thirties with Graves' ophthalmopathy. Sequencing was carried out using blood. The CDR3 coding sequence is TGCAGTGGGTCTGGGGCCAACGTCCTGACTTTC. Translating gives CSGSGANVLTF.